The sequence of this T cell receptor (beta chain) was determined in a study of tumor and adjacent non-tumor tissue in lung cancer. For the study at large: Histology: 12 adenocarcinoma, a couple of squamous cell carcinoma, 1 small cell lung cancer. Some 3.9 million productive TCRbeta reads were obtained per sample on average.

Study outcomes and limitations: Compared with tumor, normal lung showed significantly lower TCR diversity. Normal lung showed higher cumulative top 100 clone frequency than tumor.

The library came from three nested PCR rounds adapted from ARM-PCR protocols. TCRdb independently ran MiXCR on the multiplex PCR reads; one entry per CDR3 protein. This table holds roughly 67,000 distinct CDR3 sequences, approximately 73% found once. Of note for this clonotype: Its antigen is currently unknown. No conserved phenylalanine or tryptophan is present at the end of the CDR3, so a read error is the likely explanation.

Germline lookup yields CDR1 SQVTM and CDR2 ANQGSEA. The V end lost 8 bases, the J end lost 8 bases, and 21 bases lay between the germline ends. CDR3 length equals 13 residues. This sample's RNA came from whole unsorted tissue. The normal lung tissue was taken more than 3 cm from the tumor edge. The chain has TRBV29-1 and TRBJ1-2; D unresolved. The receptor was derived from a man aged 60 to 69 with non-small cell lung cancer. Sequencing was carried out using distant non-tumor lung tissue. CDR3 amino acids: CSLLFFRGGGYTL. The CDR3 coding sequence is TGCAGCCTTCTATTTTTCCGGGGTGGGGGCTACACCCTC.